One sample yielded the 3 T cell receptor beta chains listed below, sequenced in a study of cytomegalovirus exposure and HLA in healthy donors. PCR amplification relied on 60 Vbeta primers (plus 13 Jbeta primers). Some clones are missing from TCRdb's copy, which holds only in-frame ones; the method was immunoSEQ multiplex PCR. Among about 200,000 clones listed, roughly 80% were seen once. The sequenced sample was PBMCs. The source is a man between 25 and 39 years old in good health and CMV-seronegative.

The chain is built from TRBV5-1 and TRBJ2-5, with D hard to call. Trimming cost V 0 bases and J 3 bases, with 6 bases left between them. The CDR3 consists of 13 residues. CDR1 and CDR2 from the germline V gene are SGHRS and YFSETQ. CDR3 region: CASSLALKETQYF. CDR3 sequence (DNA): TGCGCCAGCAGCTTGGCTCTAAAAGAGACCCAGTACTTC.

DNA of the CDR3: TGTGCCAGCAGCTTAAGGGGGGGGAGCACTGAAGCTTTCTTT. It is translated as CASSLRGGSTEAFF. This rearrangement joins TRBV7-3 to TRBJ1-1; D is perhaps TRBD1 (5 bases). The CDR3 covers 14 residues. V was clipped by 1 base and J by 4 bases, with 10 bases between them. Germline V gene lookup returns CDR1 SGHTA and CDR2 FQGTGA.

The rearrangement uses TRBV7-9 and TRBJ1-4; weak D call: TRBD1 (5 bases). In germline, CDR1 is SEHNR, CDR2 FQNEAQ (reference sequence). The CDR3 covers 15 residues. V dropped 3 bases and J dropped 7 bases, with 15 bases sitting between them. CDR3 amino acids: CASSFGGGEPEKLFF. CDR3 coding DNA: TGTGCCAGCAGCTTCGGGGGGGGAGAACCTGAAAAACTGTTTTTT.